A selection of T cell receptor beta chains follows, all from one sample in a study of tumor and adjacent non-tumor tissue in lung cancer. From the multiplex PCR reads, TCRdb called clonotypes with MiXCR, one entry per CDR3 protein. The sample includes about 200,000 distinct CDR3 sequences, 60% to 85% seen only once; the top ten take less than 25%. Sequencing was performed on lung tumor tissue. The receptor source for this set is a man between 60 and 75 years old with non-small cell lung cancer. CDR3s include the opening cysteine and the closing phenylalanine or tryptophan. The D gene is left open where the match is weak. Expanded clones are given a class, and other clones once, few, many or no size at all.

j_call clone_size v_call d_call cdr3_nt cdr3_aa
TRBJ2-7 many TRBV4-2 TRBD2 TGTGCCAGCAGCCAAGAAGGGACTAGTGCCTACGAGCAGTACTTC CASSQEGTSAYEQYF
TRBJ2-1 . TRBV11-3 TRBD2 TGTGCCAGCAGATGTCTAGCGGGGGGCGCTACTTGCAATGAGCAGTTCTTC CASRCLAGGATCNEQFF
TRBJ1-2 . TRBV4-1 . TGCGTCAGCAGCCAAGACCGCGGGGGAGGTGGCTACACCTTC CVSSQDRGGGGYTF
TRBJ2-2 many TRBV11-3 TRBD2 TGTGCCAGCAGCTTAGAGGGAGGGGACCACGGGGAGCTGTTTTTT CASSLEGGDHGELFF
TRBJ2-5 . TRBV20-1 . TGCAGTGATAGAGATCTTAAGACTACCCGCCAAGAGACCCAGTACTTC CSDRDLKTTRQETQYF
TRBJ1-4 . TRBV12-3/TRBV12-4 . TGTGCCAGCGCATCCCTGGAAAAACTGTTTTTT CASASLEKLFF
TRBJ1-4 . TRBV29-1 . TGCAACGTTGACGGGGATACTAATGAAAAACTGTTTTTT CNVDGDTNEKLFF
TRBJ2-7 . TRBV29-1 . TGCGGCGTTGGGAGGGGGCCGGGACGCGCGTCCTACGAGCAGTACTTC CGVGRGPGRASYEQYF
TRBJ2-1 many TRBV29-1 TRBD2 TGCAGCGTTGATATTACTAGCGTGCTAAATGAGCAGTTCTTC CSVDITSVLNEQFF
TRBJ2-3 once TRBV7-9 . TGTACCAGCAGCTTAATGACGGGGATTTTCATAGATATGCAGTATTTT CTSSLMTGIFIDMQYF
TRBJ2-7 . TRBV20-1 TRBD2 TGCAGTGCTAGAGGGGGCGCGGGAGGGGAAAACACCTACGAGCAGTACTTC CSARGGAGGENTYEQYF
TRBJ1-2 few TRBV20-1 . TGCAGTGCTAGTTCTTATCACTCAGGGCACGGGGAAGAGGGCTACACCTTC CSASSYHSGHGEEGYTF
TRBJ1-1 . TRBV5-6 . TGTGCCAGCAGCTTGGAAAATGAAGCATTCTTT CASSLENEAFF
TRBJ2-7 . TRBV6-1 . TGTGCCAGTTCCCTTGCCTACGCGCAGTACTTC CASSLAYAQYF
TRBJ2-5 . TRBV12-3/TRBV12-4 TRBD2 TGTGCCAGCAGTGACCGGGGTAGCGGGAGTGAGACCCAGTATTTC CASSDRGSGSETQYF
TRBJ2-5 . TRBV11-3 TRBD1 TGTGCCAGCAGCATAGGCCCGGACAGGGGTCGAGAGACCCAGTACTTC CASSIGPDRGRETQYF
TRBJ2-6 . TRBV6-5 TRBD1 TGTGCCAGATGTTTCGGGACAGGGGGCTCTGGGGCCGACGTCCTGACTTTC CARCFGTGGSGADVLTF
TRBJ1-6 . TRBV20-1 TRBD1 TGCAGTGCTATGGACAGGGTGAATTCACCCCTCCACTTT CSAMDRVNSPLHF
TRBJ2-2 . TRBV11-2 TRBD1 TGTGTCAGCAGCTCACTACAGGGGGCGGCCGCGGAGCTGTTTTTT CVSSSLQGAAAELFF